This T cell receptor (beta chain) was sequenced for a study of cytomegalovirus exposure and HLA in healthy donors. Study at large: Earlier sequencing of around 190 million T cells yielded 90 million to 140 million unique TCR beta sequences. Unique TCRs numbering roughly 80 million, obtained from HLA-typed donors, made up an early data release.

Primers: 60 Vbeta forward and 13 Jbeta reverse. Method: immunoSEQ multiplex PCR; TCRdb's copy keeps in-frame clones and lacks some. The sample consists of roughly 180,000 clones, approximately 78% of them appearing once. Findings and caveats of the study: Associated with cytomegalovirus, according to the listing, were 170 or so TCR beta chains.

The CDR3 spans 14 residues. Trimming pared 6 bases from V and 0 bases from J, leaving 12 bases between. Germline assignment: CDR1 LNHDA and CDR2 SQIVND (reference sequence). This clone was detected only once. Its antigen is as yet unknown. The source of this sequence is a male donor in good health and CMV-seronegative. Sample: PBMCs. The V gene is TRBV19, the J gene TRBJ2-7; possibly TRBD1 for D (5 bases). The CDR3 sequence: CASSPDRHSYEQYF. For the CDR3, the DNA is TGTGCCAGTAGCCCTGACAGACACTCCTACGAGCAGTACTTC.